The 16 T cell receptor beta chains below all came from one sample that was sequenced in a study of blood T cell repertoires in COVID-19. Produced via immunoSEQ multiplex PCR; TCRdb's table is partial and in-frame only. The sample has about 75,000 clones, 80% to 90% seen once. Input material: peripheral blood. The source of these receptors is a woman aged 50 to 65 with acute or convalescent COVID-19.

The genes are TRBV4-1 and TRBJ1-2, with 8 bases identical to TRBD1. J gave up 3 bases and V 0 bases, and 6 bases lay outside the gene matches. The CDR3 totals 16 residues. The V gene's germline CDR1 is MGHRA and CDR2 YSYEKL. In DNA form, the CDR3 reads TGCGCCAGCAGCCAAGATCCCGCAGGGGGCTACTATGGCTACACCTTC. Protein: CASSQDPAGGYYGYTF.

The chain links TRBV10-3 to TRBJ2-7; 8 bases are a match to TRBD1. The CDR3 runs to 16 residues. The germline V gene encodes CDR1 ENHRY and CDR2 SYGVKD. V lost 5 bases, J lost 2 bases, and 11 bases stayed unmatched. CDR3 in amino acids: CAISPMGQDPTYEQYF. In nucleotides, the CDR3 is TGTGCCATCAGTCCGATGGGACAGGACCCAACCTACGAGCAGTACTTC.

The CDR3: CASSQDWGRTAYGYTF. DNA of the CDR3: TGTGCCAGCAGCCAAGATTGGGGGAGGACGGCATATGGCTACACCTTC. The rearrangement links TRBV3-1 (or the pseudogene TRBV3-2) to TRBJ1-2; D is possibly TRBD1 (5 bases). V lost 0 bases to trimming and J lost 5 bases, with 16 bases between them. Germline CDR1 and CDR2: LGHDT and YNNKEL (reference sequence). The CDR3 extends over 16 amino acids.

The V gene is TRBV5-6, the J gene TRBJ2-1; D is ambiguous. V lost 2 bases and J lost 3, with 12 bases in between. This CDR3 is 15 amino acids long. From germline, CDR1 is SGHDT and CDR2 YYEEEE. DNA of the CDR3: TGTGCCAGCAGCTTCCCCACTGAATTCTACAATGAGCAGTTCTTC. This codes for CASSFPTEFYNEQFF.

Here the CDR3 reads CAWSGLRGEEDTGELFF. The CDR3 bases are TGTGCCTGGAGTGGCCTCCGGGGAGAAGAGGACACCGGGGAGCTGTTTTTT. The rearrangement links TRBV30 to TRBJ2-2; D may be TRBD2 (5 bases). V lost 1 base, J lost 3 bases, and 18 bases lay in between. The CDR3 has 17 residues. CDR1 and CDR2 (germline): GTSNPN, SVGIG (reference sequence).

V is TRBV19 and J is TRBJ1-4, with D hard to call. The CDR3 extends over 14 amino acids. CDR1 is LNHDA, CDR2 SQIVND, per germline (reference sequence). V was cut by 9 bases and J by 0 bases, with 11 bases left in between. Written as DNA, the CDR3 is TGTGCCAGCGATAGCGGGGCAACTAATGAAAAACTGTTTTTT. It specifies CASDSGATNEKLFF.

The chain uses TRBV11-2 and TRBJ1-1; 8 bases match TRBD1. V was pared by 4 bases and J by 0 bases, with 7 bases of the junction left unmatched. Germline-derived CDR1 and CDR2 are SGHAT and FQNNGV. This CDR3 contains 16 residues. DNA for the CDR3: TGTGCCAGCAGCTACTGGACAGGGAGGATGAACACTGAAGCTTTCTTT. Its protein is CASSYWTGRMNTEAFF.

This chain links TRBV19 with TRBJ1-1; 7 nucleotides match TRBD1. Germline V gene sequence: CDR1 LNHDA, CDR2 SQIVND (reference sequence). This CDR3 is 13 amino acids long. J was trimmed by 3 bases and V by 3 bases; bases with no gene match: 1. The CDR3 protein is CASSIGQDTEAFF. The CDR3 DNA reads as TGTGCCAGTAGTATTGGACAGGACACTGAAGCTTTCTTT.

This chain uses TRBV19 with TRBJ2-1; 10 bases map to TRBD1. Trimming at V came to 4 bases and at J to 7 bases, leaving 10 bases not matched to a gene. The CDR3 is made up of 16 amino acids. The germline V gene has CDR1 LNHDA and CDR2 SQIVND (reference sequence). The CDR3, as DNA: TGTGCCAGTAGTACCCGACAGGGGGCCCCTAGAAATGAGCAGTTCTTC. Translation gives CASSTRQGAPRNEQFF. Looking up the rest from reference TRBV19 and TRBJ2-1 gives the full variable domain: DGGITQSPKYLFRKEGQNVTLSCEQNLNHDAMYWYRQDPGQGLRLIYYSQIVNDFQKGDIAEGYSVSREKKESFPLTVTSAQKNPTAFYLCASSTRQGAPRNEQFFGPGTRLTVL.

V gene TRBV3-1 (or the pseudogene TRBV3-2) combines with J gene TRBJ1-4; D is undetermined. V shed 5 bases and J shed 7 bases, with 5 bases lying between them. The CDR3 totals 11 residues. Germline CDR1 reads LGHDT; CDR2 reads YNNKEL (reference sequence). The CDR3 spells CASSYGEKLFF. CDR3 nucleotide sequence: TGTGCCAGCAGCTACGGTGAAAAACTGTTTTTT.

J is TRBJ2-3 and V is TRBV11-2; 9 bases agree with TRBD1. Germline V gene sequence: CDR1 SGHAT, CDR2 FQNNGV. V shed 5 bases and J 1 base; nucleotides not matched to a gene: 1. This CDR3 region has 14 residues. The CDR3 coding sequence is TGTGCCAGCAGCCGGGACAGGGGCACAGATACGCAGTATTTT. This encodes CASSRDRGTDTQYF. The full variable domain, its missing parts supplied by reference TRBV11-2 and TRBJ2-3, is EAGVAQSPRYKIIEKRQSVAFWCNPISGHATLYWYQQILGQGPKLLIQFQNNGVVDDSQLPKDRFSAERLKGVDSTLKIQPAKLEDSAVYLCASSRDRGTDTQYFGPGTRLTVL.

The chain carries TRBV2 and TRBJ1-6, with D possibly matching TRBD1 (5 bases). CDR1 and CDR2 from the germline V gene are SNHLY and FYNNEI. V was trimmed by 4 bases and J by 9 bases, leaving 13 bases between them. The length of the CDR3 is 14 residues. CDR3 DNA: TGTGCCAGCAGTGGGATCGGGGGTGGTTCACCCCTCCACTTT. Translation: CASSGIGGGSPLHF.

The gene calls are TRBV7-3 and TRBJ2-3, with D possibly TRBD1 on 6 matching bases. V lost 5 bases to trimming and J lost 5 bases, with 23 bases between them. CDR1 and CDR2 from the germline V gene are SGHTA and FQGTGA. The CDR3 loop spans 17 amino acids. CDR3 nucleotide sequence: TGTGCCAGCAGCCTCCTTGCGGCCAGGGGTTCCGGAGATACGCAGTATTTT. Residues: CASSLLAARGSGDTQYF. The full variable domain, with the rest looked up from reference TRBV7-3 and TRBJ2-3, is GAGVSQTPSNKVTEKGKYVELRCDPISGHTALYWYRQSLGQGPEFLIYFQGTGAADDSGLPNDRFFAVRPEGSVSTLKIQRTERGDSAVYLCASSLLAARGSGDTQYFGPGTRLTVL.

The rearrangement uses TRBV19 and TRBJ1-6; 8 bases align to TRBD1. Germline CDR1 LNHDA, CDR2 SQIVND (reference sequence). The length of the CDR3 is 17 residues. Losses at the gene ends were 5 bases for V and 6 bases for J; bases not matched to a gene: 12. The CDR3 region has the DNA TGTGCCAGTAGTTCTACTGGACAGGGTGGTTTTAATTCACCCCTCCACTTT. Protein sequence: CASSSTGQGGFNSPLHF.

Only a few counts were recorded for this clone. This chain connects TRBV10-3 to TRBJ1-5; D remains ambiguous. Germline assignment: CDR1 ENHRY and CDR2 SYGVKD. The V gene lost 0 bases and the J gene lost 6 bases, with 12 bases spanning the gap. The CDR3 has 15 residues. The CDR3 is CAISESSQNGQPQHF. In DNA, the CDR3 is TGTGCCATCAGTGAGTCGTCCCAAAACGGTCAGCCCCAGCATTTT.

This clone showed up just a few times. This chain connects TRBV7-8 to TRBJ1-1; possible D gene TRBD1, 5 bases. Per germline, CDR1 SGHVS and CDR2 FQNEAQ. With 4 bases removed from V and 4 bases from J, the gap between germline ends came to 10 bases. The CDR3 is made up of 13 amino acids. The CDR3 sequence: CASSSQGITEAFF. Here the CDR3 DNA reads TGTGCCAGCAGCTCTCAGGGTATCACTGAAGCTTTCTTT. The full variable domain, its missing parts supplied by reference TRBV7-8 and TRBJ1-1, is GAGVSQSPRYKVAKRGQDVALRCDPISGHVSLFWYQQALGQGPEFLTYFQNEAQLDKSGLPSDRFFAERPEGSVSTLKIQRTQQEDSAVYLCASSSQGITEAFFGQGTRLTVV.